This TCR beta chain is from a study of tumor-infiltrating lymphocytes in primary liver carcinoma. The CDR3 consists of 14 residues. Germline-derived CDR1 and CDR2 are SGHAT and FQNNGV. A constant-region primer primed TCR beta cDNA synthesis from 500 ng of total RNA. Slightly modified ARM-PCR, run as three nested multiplex PCR rounds, produced the TCR beta libraries. In the first two PCR rounds, TRBV1-TRBV30 forward primers were paired with a C-beta reverse primer, and each round lasted nine to ten cycles. TCRdb passed the multiplex PCR reads through MiXCR, listing each CDR3 protein once. The top ten clones hold about 6.3% of a sample with 300,000 to 400,000 distinct CDR3 sequences, almost 65% of them seen once. A remark on this clonotype: The junction differs from germline at one of its ends, possibly a read error.

Blood RNA was derived from unsorted whole blood, and germline DNA was extracted too. The receptor comes from a man in his forties with primary liver carcinoma and hepatitis B virus infection. Sequencing was done on a sample of peripheral blood. The chain combines TRBV11-2 with TRBJ2-7; D perhaps matches TRBD2 (5 bases). In nucleotides, the CDR3 is TGTGCCAACAGCTCCACTAGTTTGCCCTACAAGCAGTACTTC. As protein: CANSSTSLPYKQYF.